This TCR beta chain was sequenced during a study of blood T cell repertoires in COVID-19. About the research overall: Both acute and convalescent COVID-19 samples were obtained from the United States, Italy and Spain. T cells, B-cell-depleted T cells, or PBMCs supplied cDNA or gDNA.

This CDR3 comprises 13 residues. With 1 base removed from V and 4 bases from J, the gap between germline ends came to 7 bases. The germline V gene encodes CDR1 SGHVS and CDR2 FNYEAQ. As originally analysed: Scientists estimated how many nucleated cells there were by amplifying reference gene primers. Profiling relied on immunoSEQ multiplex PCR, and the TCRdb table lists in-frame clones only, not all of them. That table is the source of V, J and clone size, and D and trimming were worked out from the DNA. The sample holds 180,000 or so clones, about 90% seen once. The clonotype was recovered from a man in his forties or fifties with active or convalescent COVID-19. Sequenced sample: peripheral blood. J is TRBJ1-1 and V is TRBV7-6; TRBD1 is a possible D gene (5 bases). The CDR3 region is CASSLDQGTEAFF. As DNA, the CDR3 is TGTGCCAGCAGCTTAGATCAGGGCACTGAAGCTTTCTTT.